This TCR beta chain was retrieved from a study of blood T cells in healthy people across ages. This clonotype has a handful of counts. Germline CDR1 SGHAT, CDR2 FQNNGV. Deletions cut 8 bases from V and 0 bases from J, with 23 bases between. This CDR3 has 19 residues. For the second PCR, which ran for roughly 6 to 11 cycles, a sample-barcoded 5' primer and a J-beta primer mix were used. Each CDR3 protein is one row after TCRdb ran MiXCR on the 5' RACE reads. This table holds about 970,000 distinct CDR3 sequences, roughly 51% found once. Sequencing used blood. The receptor's source is a woman in her sixties in good health. The chain combines TRBV11-2 with TRBJ2-6; possible D gene TRBD2, 6 bases. The CDR3 loop reads CASPLTRRDPFSGANVLTF. Written as DNA, the CDR3 is TGTGCCAGCCCTCTCACCCGGCGGGATCCTTTCTCTGGGGCCAACGTCCTGACTTTC.